The next 23 T cell receptor beta chains were all read from a single sample in a study of T cell clonality in common variable immunodeficiency (dated by TCRdb to between 2015 and 2017). The library was generated by the immunoSEQ multiplex PCR assay. Imported from immuneACCESS, the table was reduced by TCRdb to in-frame sequences with V and J called. These copies leave out some clones; in studies compared against another copy, an unresolved V gene accounts for under half, and the cause of the remainder is not known. The data for this sample show approximately 64,000 clones, each detected more than once. The top ten clones comprise 1.7% of the sample. Material: peripheral blood mononuclear cells. All receptors come from a person aged 18 to 75 in good health.

This clone was detected ten times or more. The CDR3 end is not reached by the read, which stops 3 residues before it; the germline J gene fills it in. J is TRBJ2-3 and V is TRBV6-2 or TRBV6-3; 16 bases line up with TRBD2. The CDR3 covers 17 residues. Per germline, CDR1 MNHEY and CDR2 SVGEGT. J was trimmed by 4 bases and V by 9 bases; bases with no gene match: 10. CDR3 bases read: TGTGCCAGTATATCCGGGACTAGCGGGAGGGGGCCAGATACG. Translated, it gives CASISGTSGRGPDT. The entire CDR3 sequence reads CASISGTSGRGPDTQYF.

This clone was recorded many times. The missing CDR3 end, 3 residues past where the read stops, is filled in from the germline J gene. The V call is TRBV6-1, the J call TRBJ1-6, with D perhaps matching TRBD1 (5 bases). The ends were cut back, 3 bases at V and 3 bases at J, with 9 bases in the middle. Germline assignment: CDR1 MNHNS and CDR2 SASEGT. This CDR3 is built from 15 residues. CDR3 DNA, as far as it was read: TGTGCCAGCAGTGAGCGACAGAACTATAATTCACCC. Translating it yields CASSERQNYNSP. The whole CDR3 sequence reads CASSERQNYNSPLHF.

This clone was detected ten times or more. The DNA ends 3 residues before the CDR3 does, and the rest of the CDR3 is filled in from the germline J gene. This chain uses TRBV15 with TRBJ1-2; D remains ambiguous. The CDR3 spans 12 residues. Looked up from germline, CDR1 is LNHNV and CDR2 is YYDKDF (reference sequence). Partial CDR3 DNA: TGTGCCACCAGCAGAGGACTCCAAGGC. This encodes CATSRGLQG. The whole CDR3 sequence is CATSRGLQGYTF.

This clone occurred many times. Read sequence stops 3 residues before the CDR3 end, and the germline J gene provides the missing end. The chain joins TRBV10-1 to TRBJ2-2; D remains ambiguous. Between the trimmed V and J ends, which lost 2 bases and 5 bases, there was a span of 6 bases. The CDR3 has 13 residues. Germline lookup yields CDR1 WNHNN and CDR2 SYGVQD (reference sequence). Partial CDR3 DNA: TGCGCCAGCAGTGAGCTCCTAACCGGGGAG. This encodes CASSELLTGE. The full-length CDR3 reads as CASSELLTGELFF.

There are many counts of this clone. The read ends 3 residues shy of where the CDR3 ends; the end is completed using the germline J gene. This chain uses TRBV9 with TRBJ1-2; D possibly corresponds to TRBD1 (5 bases). V lost 2 bases and J 2 bases, leaving 13 bases between the germline ends. CDR1 SGDLS and CDR2 YYNGEE come from the germline V gene. This CDR3 comprises 15 residues. The CDR3 bases that were read are TGTGCCAGCAGCGTGGAGGAAGGACAAAACTATGGC. As protein: CASSVEEGQNYG. The complete CDR3 reads CASSVEEGQNYGYTF.

This clone was seen at least ten times. The CDR3 end is not reached by the read, which stops 3 residues before it; the germline J gene fills it in. This chain connects TRBV2 to TRBJ2-4; the match to TRBD2 covers 12 bases. Trimming at V came to 4 bases and at J to 5 bases, leaving 9 bases not matched to a gene. This CDR3 comprises 17 residues. Germline V gene lookup returns CDR1 SNHLY and CDR2 FYNNEI. The sequenced part of the CDR3 DNA is TGTGCCAGCAGTGTAATACCCGGACTAGCGGGACAAAACATT. It encodes CASSVIPGLAGQNI. The CDR3, in full, reads CASSVIPGLAGQNIQYF.

This clone was seen repeatedly, ten times or more. The observed sequence ends 3 residues before the CDR3 terminus, with the missing tail filled in from the germline J gene. The chain carries TRBV19 and TRBJ2-3; 10 bases line up with TRBD2. CDR3 length: 16 amino acids. With V trimmed by 4 bases and J by 2 bases, 6 bases remained unmatched. The germline V gene has CDR1 LNHDA and CDR2 SQIVND (reference sequence). The DNA read from the CDR3 is TGTGCCAGTAGTAGGAGCGGGGGGGTCCTCACAGATACG. Protein product: CASSRSGGVLTDT. From start to end, the CDR3 is CASSRSGGVLTDTQYF.

This clone was counted many times. The read halts 3 residues ahead of the CDR3 end, with the missing end drawn from the germline J gene. V usage is TRBV30 and J usage is TRBJ1-5; a weak D match, TRBD1 (5 bases). V was shortened by 2 bases and J by 0 bases, with 8 bases between the two germline ends. The CDR3 runs 14 residues. Germline V gives CDR1 GTSNPN, CDR2 SVGIG (reference sequence). CDR3 protein: CAWSSDSSNQPQHF. CDR3 DNA, as far as it was read: TGTGCCTGGAGTAGTGACAGTAGCAATCAGCCC.

This clone showed up many times. The CDR3 end lies 3 residues beyond the end of the read and is filled in from the germline J gene. The chain is built from TRBV20-1 and TRBJ1-2, with TRBD1 identical over 9 bases. The CDR3 extends over 13 amino acids. CDR1 is DFQATT and CDR2 is SNEGSKA in the germline V gene (reference sequence). The CDR3 reads CSVWRTGEGGYTF. The part of the CDR3 DNA that was read is TGCAGCGTATGGCGGACAGGGGAGGGTGGC.

This clone was counted only a few times. Read data end 3 residues before the CDR3 end; the end is taken from the germline J gene. The J gene is TRBJ1-1, the V gene TRBV11-2, with D unresolved. The germline gives CDR1 SGHAT, CDR2 FQNNGV. The CDR3 totals 15 residues. V lost 0 bases and J lost 4, with 12 bases in between. CDR3 DNA, as far as it was read: TGTGCCAGCAGCTTAGATGGGCGATTGGGCACTGAA. This sequence encodes CASSLDGRLGTE. The full-length CDR3 reads as CASSLDGRLGTEAFF.

This clone was seen ten or more times. The CDR3 end is not reached by the read, which stops 3 residues before it; the germline J gene fills it in. The chain links TRBV5-1 to TRBJ2-3, with a tentative D call TRBD1 (5 bases). Looked up from germline, CDR1 is SGHRS and CDR2 is YFSETQ. CDR3 length: 14 residues. Deletions cut 2 bases from V and 4 bases from J, with 11 bases between. The chain's CDR3 is CASSLQVSSDTQYF. CDR3 bases read: TGCGCCAGCAGCTTACAGGTCTCATCAGATACG.

This clone was seen ten or more times. The read ends 3 residues early relative to the CDR3; the germline J gene fills the gap. V is TRBV4-1 and J is TRBJ2-4, with TRBD2 as a possible D gene (6 bases). Per germline, CDR1 MGHRA and CDR2 YSYEKL. The ends were cut back, 1 base at V and 6 bases at J, with 10 bases in the middle. The length of the CDR3 is 14 residues. The CDR3 is CASSQAGTGNIQYF. CDR3 DNA (partial): TGCGCCAGCAGCCAAGCCGGGACTGGAAACATT.

This clone showed up many times. The CDR3 here is CSATARTGFEETQYF. The sequenced CDR3 bases are TGCAGTGCTACGGCCCGGACAGGGTTCGAGGAGACC. The chain uses TRBV20-1 and TRBJ2-5; 8 positions match TRBD1. The CDR3 end lies 3 residues beyond the end of the read and is filled in from the germline J gene. Germline-derived CDR1 and CDR2 are DFQATT and SNEGSKA (reference sequence). The J segment lost 5 bases and the V segment lost 4 bases, leaving 12 bases of the junction unmatched. There are 15 residues in the CDR3.

Many counts were recorded for this clone. The DNA ends 3 residues before the CDR3 does, and the rest of the CDR3 is filled in from the germline J gene. The V call is TRBV5-1, the J call TRBJ2-5, with 8 positions matching TRBD1. Germline trimming cut 4 bases from V and 4 bases from J; bases unmatched to any gene: 3. Germline V gene sequence: CDR1 SGHRS, CDR2 YFSETQ. This CDR3 comprises 13 residues. The sequenced part of the CDR3 DNA is TGCGCCAGCAGCATGGGACAGGCAGAGACC. Translation gives CASSMGQAET. The CDR3, in full, reads CASSMGQAETQYF.

There are many counts of this clone. The read gets to within 3 residues of the CDR3 end, and the germline J gene fills in the rest. The genes are TRBV4-2 and TRBJ2-7; D is undetermined. Between the trimmed V and J ends, which lost 0 bases and 2 bases, there was a span of 8 bases. From germline, CDR1 is LGHNA and CDR2 YNFKEQ. The CDR3 totals 14 residues. CDR3 region: CASSQDAGPYEQYF. CDR3 DNA, as far as it was read: TGTGCCAGCAGCCAAGACGCCGGTCCCTACGAG.

Note on this clone: The observed sequence ends 3 residues before the CDR3 terminus, with the missing tail filled in from the germline J gene. The chain is built from TRBV7-3 and TRBJ1-2; D ambiguous. The CDR3 contains 15 residues. Germline loops: CDR1 SGHTA, CDR2 FQGTGA. Partial CDR3 DNA: TGTGCCAGCAGGGCTAGCGGAAAAACTACAGATACC. Translated: CASRASGKTTDT. In full, the CDR3 reads CASRASGKTTDTYTF.

This clone appeared many times. The CDR3 end is not reached by the read, which stops 3 residues before it; the germline J gene fills it in. The genes are TRBV18 and TRBJ2-7, with a possible D match to TRBD1 (6 bases). Germline assignment: CDR1 KGHSH and CDR2 LQKENI. Trimming left V 8 bases short and J 2 bases short, with 13 bases between. The CDR3 consists of 13 residues. The CDR3: CASTMGQAYEQYF. The covered CDR3 bases are TGTGCCAGCACCATGGGACAAGCCTACGAG. Together with reference TRBV18 and TRBJ2-7, the CDR3 gives the full variable domain: NAGVMQNPRHLVRRRGQEARLRCSPMKGHSHVYWYRQLPEEGLKFMVYLQKENIIDESGMPKERFSAEFPKEGPSILRIQQVVRGDSAAYFCASTMGQAYEQYFGPGTRLTVT.

The table lists this clone with many counts. The read is 3 residues too short to cover the CDR3 end, so that end is filled in from the germline J gene. The chain is built from TRBV7-8 and TRBJ1-4; D unresolved. Trimming took 3 bases from V and 3 from J, leaving 14 bases between them. The CDR3 has 16 residues. Germline CDR1 reads SGHVS; CDR2 reads FQNEAQ. The CDR3 protein is CASSLEGPTANEKLFF. CDR3 DNA (partial): TGTGCCAGCAGCTTGGAGGGCCCTACGGCTAATGAAAAA.

Ten or more counts support this clone. The read terminates 3 residues before the CDR3 end, so the remaining end is supplied by the germline J gene. The chain links TRBV7-3 to TRBJ1-6; 9 positions match TRBD1. V dropped 0 bases and J dropped 7; count of bases not matched to a gene: 1. Germline CDR1 is SGHTA and CDR2 is FQGTGA. This CDR3 spans 15 amino acids. The DNA read from the CDR3 is TGTGCCAGCAGCTTAACCGGGACAGGGAATTCACCC. Amino acid sequence: CASSLTGTGNSP. The whole CDR3 region reads CASSLTGTGNSPLHF.

This clone was observed many times. The sequence runs out 3 residues before the end of the CDR3; the remainder is reconstructed from the germline J gene. V is TRBV5-1 and J is TRBJ1-2; TRBD1 agrees at 11 bases. The CDR3 totals 16 residues. Germline trimming cut 4 bases from V and 4 bases from J; bases unmatched to any gene: 9. CDR1 and CDR2 from the germline V gene are SGHRS and YFSETQ. The CDR3 sequence is CASSRPGQGAGYGYTF. Partial CDR3 DNA: TGCGCCAGCAGCCGGCCCGGACAGGGGGCGGGCTATGGC.

This clone turned up a few times. CDR3 in amino acids: CASSADRGGAGQPQHF. Incomplete CDR3 DNA: TGTGCCAGTAGTGCTGACCGAGGGGGCGCGGGACAGCCC. V usage is TRBV19 and J usage is TRBJ1-5, with 7 bases matching TRBD1. The missing CDR3 end, 3 residues past where the read stops, is filled in from the germline J gene. The CDR3 has 16 amino acids. V was pared by 5 bases and J by 7 bases, with 14 bases of the junction left unmatched. Germline loops: CDR1 LNHDA, CDR2 SQIVND (reference sequence).

This clone was detected ten times or more. The CDR3 end falls 3 residues outside the read, so it is completed with the germline J gene. The J gene is TRBJ2-1, the V gene TRBV20-1; 10 nucleotides match TRBD2. The CDR3 spans 13 residues. CDR1 is DFQATT and CDR2 is SNEGSKA in the germline V gene (reference sequence). J gave up 9 bases and V 2 bases, and 4 bases lay outside the gene matches. The sequenced part of the CDR3 DNA is TGCAGTGCTAGACTAGCGGGAGTCTCTGAG. Its protein is CSARLAGVSE. The full CDR3 sequence reads CSARLAGVSEQFF.

This clone was seen at least ten times. The observed sequence ends 3 residues before the CDR3 terminus, with the missing tail filled in from the germline J gene. This rearrangement joins TRBV19 to TRBJ1-3; D not resolved. Trimming stripped 7 bases from V and 0 bases from J, with 10 bases between. This CDR3 spans 14 amino acids. CDR1 is LNHDA, CDR2 SQIVND, per germline (reference sequence). CDR3: CASTTGNSGNTIYF. The CDR3 DNA, read in part, is TGTGCCAGTACCACGGGGAACTCTGGAAACACC.